The rows below give T cell receptor beta chains drawn from one sample of a study of regulatory T cells in long-lasting Graves disease. TCRdb re-analysed the multiplex PCR reads in MiXCR, keeping a single row per CDR3 protein. The profile shows around 480,000 distinct CDR3 sequences, about 16% of them singletons. These data also featured in a second study, about T cells in Graves' hyperthyroidism and ophthalmopathy.

Here the sequenced sample was peripheral blood mononuclear cells (PBMCs), taken at new diagnosis, from a patient treated with antithyroid drugs. The receptor source for this set is a middle-aged man with Graves disease. CDR3s leave out the opening cysteine and the closing phenylalanine or tryptophan. For some rows the clone size is stated as once, few or many, or as a class when expanded; others skip it.

clone size,V gene,CDR3 protein
many,TRBV6-1,ASSEQGLSYEQY
many,TRBV10-3,AISERDSSYEQY
many,TRBV18,ASSPSTRNTGELF
.,TRBV3-1,ASSQDLGAGANVLT
many,TRBV11-1,ASSPDRDEQF
few,TRBV2,ASSESGWATGELF
many,TRBV20-1,SAEVVAGGPDTQY
.,TRBV5-1,ASSLLGQNIQY
many,TRBV28,ASTHGQTLQETQY
many,TRBV28,ASRRGGGDFYNEQF
many,TRBV6-2/TRBV6-3,ASSLLAANTGELF
many,TRBV5-1,ASSLVQGPSYNEQF
few,TRBV28,ASSLYISPLH
many,TRBV11-3,ASSALRDEQY
few,TRBV2,ASKAGVRETQY
.,TRBV20-1,SASSGTMNTGELF
many,TRBV28,ASSLLTSGTYEQY
.,TRBV10-1,ASYGVPVRGKLF
.,TRBV6-1,ASRSTGGTDTQY
many,TRBV6-5,ASSYTGRITNEKLF
few,TRBV29-1,SVRPGQGVKYEQY
many,TRBV12-3/TRBV12-4,ASSPRPLSNQPQH
many,TRBV11-1,ASSLSSWGTSGNTIY
.,TRBV6-1,ASRKRGLYEQY
.,TRBV3-1,ASSLDRGDAGANVLT
many,TRBV25-1,ASSEGRDNEQF
many,TRBV5-1,ASSPVPGQGTEQY
.,TRBV5-1,ASSFNGPNNEQF
many,TRBV15,ATSRALVLADIYEQY
.,TRBV9,ASSGGTGGSYNEQF
many,TRBV28,ASSLSYHEQY
many,TRBV12-3/TRBV12-4,ASSRGPYNEQF
.,TRBV19,ASRGLAGGPRELF
few,TRBV7-8,ASSPSPGINTGELF
many,TRBV14,ASSQAEPSGKVQF
.,TRBV4-2,ASSPLPGQDTQY
many,TRBV28,ASSLSGRRTGELF
many,TRBV12-3/TRBV12-4,ASSFWSLSYNEQF
few,TRBV6-1,ASSLRTSGRRSTDTQY
few,TRBV20-1,SANSDGTYEQY
few,TRBV7-6,ASSLGGGTAYEQY
many,TRBV7-8,ASSFLPAGSQETQY
many,TRBV11-2,ASSLAPLREQY